Here is one T cell receptor (beta chain) with its context. The antigen is unknown. Sequenced by immunoSEQ multiplex PCR; TCRdb stores in-frame clones only, minus some. The sample includes some 25,000 clones, over 90% seen only once; the top ten take approximately 6.5%. This CDR3 has 13 residues. J was trimmed by 5 bases and V by 4 bases; bases with no gene match: 4. Germline V gene lookup returns CDR1 GTSNPN and CDR2 SVGIG (reference sequence). The sample belongs to a study of STAT3 mutations in large granular lymphocyte leukemia. General study findings and limits: Sampling intervals varied between patients and samples. Every T-cell large granular lymphocyte leukemia patient had at least one immunodominant TCR beta clonotype. No sample exists from the first appearance of each clone.

The chain couples TRBV30 to TRBJ2-5, with 10 bases fitting TRBD2. The receptor comes from a man aged 40-49 years with T-cell large granular lymphocyte leukemia. Some clones in this sample may be carry-over from other donors' samples. Sequencing input: peripheral blood mononuclear cells. For the CDR3, the DNA is TGTGCCTGGAAGGTTAGCGGGGGGGAGACCCAGTACTTC. Protein product: CAWKVSGGETQYF.